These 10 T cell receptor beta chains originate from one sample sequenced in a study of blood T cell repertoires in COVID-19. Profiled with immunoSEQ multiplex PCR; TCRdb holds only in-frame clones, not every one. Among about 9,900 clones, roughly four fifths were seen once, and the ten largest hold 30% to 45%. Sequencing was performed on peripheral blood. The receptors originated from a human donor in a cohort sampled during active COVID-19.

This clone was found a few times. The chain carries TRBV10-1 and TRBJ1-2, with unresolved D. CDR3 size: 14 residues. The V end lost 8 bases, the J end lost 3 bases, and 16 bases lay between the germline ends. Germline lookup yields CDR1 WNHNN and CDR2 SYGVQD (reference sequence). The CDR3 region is CASGQSAGDYGYTF. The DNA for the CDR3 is TGCGCCAGCGGGCAGTCAGCCGGGGACTATGGCTACACCTTC.

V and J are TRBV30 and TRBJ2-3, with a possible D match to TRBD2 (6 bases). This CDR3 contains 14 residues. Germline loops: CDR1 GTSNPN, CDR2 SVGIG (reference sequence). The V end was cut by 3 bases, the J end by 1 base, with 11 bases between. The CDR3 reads CAWRGWGGTDTQYF. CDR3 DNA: TGTGCCTGGAGAGGGTGGGGGGGCACAGATACGCAGTATTTT.

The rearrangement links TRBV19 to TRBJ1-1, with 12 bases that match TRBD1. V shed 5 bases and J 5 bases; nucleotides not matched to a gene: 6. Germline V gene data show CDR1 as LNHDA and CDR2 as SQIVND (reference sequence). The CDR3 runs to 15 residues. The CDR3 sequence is CASSPGTGGGTEAFF. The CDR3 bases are TGTGCCAGTAGTCCCGGGACAGGGGGCGGAACTGAAGCTTTCTTT.

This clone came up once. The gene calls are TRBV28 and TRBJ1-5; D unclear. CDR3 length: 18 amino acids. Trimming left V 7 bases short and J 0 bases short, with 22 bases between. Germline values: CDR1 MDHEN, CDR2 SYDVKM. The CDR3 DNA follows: TGTGCCAGCACACCTTCATGGGCAGGTACGGATAGCAATCAGCCCCAGCATTTT. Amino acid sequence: CASTPSWAGTDSNQPQHF.

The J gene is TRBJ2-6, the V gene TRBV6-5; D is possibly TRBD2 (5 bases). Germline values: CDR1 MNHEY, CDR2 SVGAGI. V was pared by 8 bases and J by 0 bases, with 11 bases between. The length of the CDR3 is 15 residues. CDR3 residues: CASLEGFSGANVLTF. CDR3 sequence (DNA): TGTGCCAGCTTAGAGGGCTTCTCTGGGGCCAACGTCCTGACTTTC.

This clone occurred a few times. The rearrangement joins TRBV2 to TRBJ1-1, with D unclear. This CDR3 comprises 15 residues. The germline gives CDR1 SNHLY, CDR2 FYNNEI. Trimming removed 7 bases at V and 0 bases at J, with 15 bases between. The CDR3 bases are TGTGCCAGCAAGATTTCGGTTACGATGAACACTGAAGCTTTCTTT. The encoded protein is CASKISVTMNTEAFF.

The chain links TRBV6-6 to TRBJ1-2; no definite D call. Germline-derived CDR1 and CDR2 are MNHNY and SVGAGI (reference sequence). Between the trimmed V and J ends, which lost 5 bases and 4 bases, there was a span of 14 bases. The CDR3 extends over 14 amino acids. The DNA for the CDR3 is TGTGCCAGCAGTCCCTCCGAGGGTGGCTATGGCTACACCTTC. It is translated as CASSPSEGGYGYTF.

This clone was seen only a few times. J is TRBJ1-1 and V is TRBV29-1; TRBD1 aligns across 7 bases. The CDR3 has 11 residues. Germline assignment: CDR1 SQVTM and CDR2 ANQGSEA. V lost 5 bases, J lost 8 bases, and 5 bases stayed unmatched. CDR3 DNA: TGCAGCGTTAACAGGGGTACCGAAGCTTTCTTT. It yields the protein CSVNRGTEAFF.

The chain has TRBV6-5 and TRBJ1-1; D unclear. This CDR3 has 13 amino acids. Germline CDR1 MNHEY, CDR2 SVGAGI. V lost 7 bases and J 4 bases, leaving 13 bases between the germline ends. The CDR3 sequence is CASTRERSTEAFF. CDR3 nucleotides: TGTGCCAGCACAAGGGAGAGGAGCACTGAAGCTTTCTTT.

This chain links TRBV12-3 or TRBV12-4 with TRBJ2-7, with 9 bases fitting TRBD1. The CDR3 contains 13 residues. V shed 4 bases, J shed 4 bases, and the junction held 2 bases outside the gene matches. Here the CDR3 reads CASSSQGAYEQYF. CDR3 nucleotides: TGTGCCAGCAGTTCACAGGGGGCTTACGAGCAGTACTTC.